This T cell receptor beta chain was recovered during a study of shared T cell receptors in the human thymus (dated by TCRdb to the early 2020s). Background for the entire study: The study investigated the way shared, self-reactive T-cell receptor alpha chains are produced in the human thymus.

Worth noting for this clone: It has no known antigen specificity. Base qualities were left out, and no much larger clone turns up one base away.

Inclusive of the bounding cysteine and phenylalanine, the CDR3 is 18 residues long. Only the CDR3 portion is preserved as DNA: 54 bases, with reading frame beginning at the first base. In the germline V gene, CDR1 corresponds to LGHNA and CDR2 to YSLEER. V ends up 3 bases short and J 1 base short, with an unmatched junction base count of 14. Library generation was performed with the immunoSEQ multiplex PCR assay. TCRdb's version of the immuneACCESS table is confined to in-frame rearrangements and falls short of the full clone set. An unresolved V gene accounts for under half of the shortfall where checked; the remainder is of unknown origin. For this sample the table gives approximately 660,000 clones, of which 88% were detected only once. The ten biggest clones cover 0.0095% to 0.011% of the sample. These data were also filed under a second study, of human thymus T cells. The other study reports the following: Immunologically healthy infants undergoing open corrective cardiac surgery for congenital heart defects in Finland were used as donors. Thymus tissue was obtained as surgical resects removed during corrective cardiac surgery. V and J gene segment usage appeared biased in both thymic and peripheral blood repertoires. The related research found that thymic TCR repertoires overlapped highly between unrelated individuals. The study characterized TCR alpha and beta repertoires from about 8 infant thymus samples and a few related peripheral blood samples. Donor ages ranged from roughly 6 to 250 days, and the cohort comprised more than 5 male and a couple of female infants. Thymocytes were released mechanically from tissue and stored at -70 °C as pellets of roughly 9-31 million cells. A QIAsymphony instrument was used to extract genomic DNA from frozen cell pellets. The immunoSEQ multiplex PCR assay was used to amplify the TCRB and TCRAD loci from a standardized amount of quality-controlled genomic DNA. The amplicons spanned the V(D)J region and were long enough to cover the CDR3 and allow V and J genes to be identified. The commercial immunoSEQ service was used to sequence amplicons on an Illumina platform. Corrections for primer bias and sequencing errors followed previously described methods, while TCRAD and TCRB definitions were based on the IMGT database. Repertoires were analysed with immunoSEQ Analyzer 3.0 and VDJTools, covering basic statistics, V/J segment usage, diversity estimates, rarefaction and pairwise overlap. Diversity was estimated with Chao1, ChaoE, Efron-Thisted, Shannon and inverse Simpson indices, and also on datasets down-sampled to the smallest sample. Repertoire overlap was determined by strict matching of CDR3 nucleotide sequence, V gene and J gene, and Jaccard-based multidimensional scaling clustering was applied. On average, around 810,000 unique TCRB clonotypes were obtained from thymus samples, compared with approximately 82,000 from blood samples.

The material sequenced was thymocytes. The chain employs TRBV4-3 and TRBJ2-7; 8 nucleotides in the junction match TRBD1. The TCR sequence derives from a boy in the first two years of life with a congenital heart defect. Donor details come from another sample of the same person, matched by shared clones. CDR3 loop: CASSHPSPGTGQSYEQYF. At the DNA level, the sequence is TGCGCCAGCAGCCACCCAAGCCCCGGGACAGGACAATCCTACGAGCAGTACTTC.